Listed here is a single TCR beta chain. Its antigen remains unknown. The CDR3 end falls 3 residues outside the read, so it is completed with the germline J gene. HPV was found by MY09/MY11 PCR and dot-blot genotyping. J lost 1 base, V lost 5 bases, and 9 bases had no gene match. The germline V gene encodes CDR1 LNHNV and CDR2 YYDKDF (reference sequence). The CDR3 is made up of 16 amino acids. This entry comes from a study of T cells in women clearing cervical HPV infection. Study-level background: Cases: HPV16-related CIN3 or worse on histology, 2 invasive cancers.

Measured with immunoSEQ multiplex PCR; TCRdb has only the in-frame clones, and not every one. The data include under 35,000 clones; the top ten clones carry around 1.6%. Regarding the study as a whole: T-cell numbers per sample were unknown and may explain richness differences.

The clonotype was recovered from a woman aged 18 to 75 with a cervical HPV16 infection that either progressed to CIN3+ or cleared (not recorded which). The chain uses TRBV15 and TRBJ2-3; the match to TRBD2 covers 7 bases. Sequenced material: blood buffy coat. The covered CDR3 bases are TGTGCCACCAGCCCGAAAACTAGCGACGGCACAGATACG. Translated, it gives CATSPKTSDGTDT. Given in full, the CDR3 is CATSPKTSDGTDTQYF.